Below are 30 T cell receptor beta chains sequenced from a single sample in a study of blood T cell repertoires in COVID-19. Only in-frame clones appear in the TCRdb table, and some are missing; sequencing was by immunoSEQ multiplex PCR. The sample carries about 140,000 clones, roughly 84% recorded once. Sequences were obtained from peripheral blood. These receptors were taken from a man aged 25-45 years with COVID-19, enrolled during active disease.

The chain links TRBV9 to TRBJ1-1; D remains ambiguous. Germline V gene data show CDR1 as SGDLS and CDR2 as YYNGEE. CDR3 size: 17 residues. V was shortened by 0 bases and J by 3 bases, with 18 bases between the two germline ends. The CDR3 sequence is CASSVEDSLRWDTEAFF. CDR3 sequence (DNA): TGTGCCAGCAGCGTAGAGGACTCTTTAAGGTGGGACACTGAAGCTTTCTTT.

CDR3 loop: CASSSAASGLETQYF. As DNA, the CDR3 is TGTGCCAGCAGCTCTGCGGCTAGCGGGTTAGAGACCCAGTACTTC. This chain joins TRBV11-2 and TRBJ2-5; 8 nucleotides align to TRBD2. The V and J ends lost 4 bases and 4 bases, in that order; junction bases with no gene match: 8. This CDR3 comprises 15 residues. CDR1 is SGHAT and CDR2 is FQNNGV in the germline V gene.

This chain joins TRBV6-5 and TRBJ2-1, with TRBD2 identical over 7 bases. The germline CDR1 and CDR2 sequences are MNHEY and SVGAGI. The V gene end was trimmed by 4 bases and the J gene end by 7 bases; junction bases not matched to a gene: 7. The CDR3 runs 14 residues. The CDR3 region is CASSFREAENEQFF. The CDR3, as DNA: TGTGCCAGCAGTTTTCGGGAGGCTGAGAATGAGCAGTTCTTC.

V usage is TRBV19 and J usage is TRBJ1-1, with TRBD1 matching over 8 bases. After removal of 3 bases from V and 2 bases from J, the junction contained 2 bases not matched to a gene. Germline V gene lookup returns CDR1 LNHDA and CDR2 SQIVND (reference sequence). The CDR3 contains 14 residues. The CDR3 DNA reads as TGTGCCAGTAGTATCCAGGGGGCTAACACTGAAGCTTTCTTT. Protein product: CASSIQGANTEAFF.

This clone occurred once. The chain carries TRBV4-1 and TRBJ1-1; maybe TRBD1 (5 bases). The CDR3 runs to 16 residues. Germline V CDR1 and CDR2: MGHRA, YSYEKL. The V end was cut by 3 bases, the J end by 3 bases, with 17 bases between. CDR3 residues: CASSQGEGFGDTEAFF. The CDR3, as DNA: TGCGCCAGCAGCCAGGGGGAGGGGTTCGGGGACACTGAAGCTTTCTTT.

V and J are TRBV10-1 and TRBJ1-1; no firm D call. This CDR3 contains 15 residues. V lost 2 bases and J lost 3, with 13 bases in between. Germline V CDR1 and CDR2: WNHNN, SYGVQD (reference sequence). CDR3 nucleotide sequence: TGCGCCAGCAGTGAGACACCAAAGGCGGACACTGAAGCTTTCTTT. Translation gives CASSETPKADTEAFF.

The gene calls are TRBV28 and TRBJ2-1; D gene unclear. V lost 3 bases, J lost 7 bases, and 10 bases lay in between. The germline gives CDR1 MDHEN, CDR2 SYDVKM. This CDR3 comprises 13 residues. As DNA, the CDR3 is TGTGCCAGCAGTTTCCAGGAACCTAATGAGCAGTTCTTC. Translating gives CASSFQEPNEQFF.

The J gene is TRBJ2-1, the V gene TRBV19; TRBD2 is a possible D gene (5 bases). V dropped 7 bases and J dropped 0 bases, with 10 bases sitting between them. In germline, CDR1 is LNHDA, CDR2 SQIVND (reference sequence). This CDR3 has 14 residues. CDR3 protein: CASTPGYSYNEQFF. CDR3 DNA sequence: TGTGCCAGTACCCCGGGATACTCCTACAATGAGCAGTTCTTC. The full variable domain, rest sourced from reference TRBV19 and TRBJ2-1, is DGGITQSPKYLFRKEGQNVTLSCEQNLNHDAMYWYRQDPGQGLRLIYYSQIVNDFQKGDIAEGYSVSREKKESFPLTVTSAQKNPTAFYLCASTPGYSYNEQFFGPGTRLTVL.

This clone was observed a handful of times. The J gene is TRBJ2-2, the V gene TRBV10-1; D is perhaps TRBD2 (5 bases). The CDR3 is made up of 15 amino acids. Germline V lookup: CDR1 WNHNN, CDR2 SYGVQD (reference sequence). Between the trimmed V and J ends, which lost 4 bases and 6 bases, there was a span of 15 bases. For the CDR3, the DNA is TGCGCCAGCAGTGGTCTAGGGCTAGCAGCCGGGGAGCTGTTTTTT. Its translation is CASSGLGLAAGELFF.

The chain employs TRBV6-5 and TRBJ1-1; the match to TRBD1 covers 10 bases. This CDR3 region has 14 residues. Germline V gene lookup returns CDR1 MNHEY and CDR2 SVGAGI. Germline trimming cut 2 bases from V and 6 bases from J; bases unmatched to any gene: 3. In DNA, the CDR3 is TGTGCCAGCAGTTACCCGACAGGGGGCCCTGAAGCTTTCTTT. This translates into CASSYPTGGPEAFF.

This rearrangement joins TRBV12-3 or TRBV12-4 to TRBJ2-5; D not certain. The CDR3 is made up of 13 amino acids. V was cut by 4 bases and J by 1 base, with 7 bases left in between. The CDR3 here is CASSSSSQETQYF. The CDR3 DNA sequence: TGTGCCAGCAGTTCGTCCAGCCAAGAGACCCAGTACTTC.

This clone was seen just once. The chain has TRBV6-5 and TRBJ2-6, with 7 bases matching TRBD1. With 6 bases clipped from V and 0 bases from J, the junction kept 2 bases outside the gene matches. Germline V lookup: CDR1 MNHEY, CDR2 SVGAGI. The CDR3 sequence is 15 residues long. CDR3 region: CASRSGGSGANVLTF. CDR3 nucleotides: TGTGCCAGCAGATCAGGGGGCTCTGGGGCCAACGTCCTGACTTTC.

CDR3 coding DNA: TGTGCCAGCAGCCATCCCTCGGGGAGGCAGCGGCGCTCCTACGAGCAGTACTTC. This gives the protein CASSHPSGRQRRSYEQYF. The rearrangement joins TRBV4-2 to TRBJ2-7, with D perhaps matching TRBD2 (6 bases). This CDR3 spans 18 amino acids. Germline loops: CDR1 LGHNA, CDR2 YNFKEQ. The germline V and J ends were trimmed by 3 bases and 0 bases, with 21 bases remaining between them.

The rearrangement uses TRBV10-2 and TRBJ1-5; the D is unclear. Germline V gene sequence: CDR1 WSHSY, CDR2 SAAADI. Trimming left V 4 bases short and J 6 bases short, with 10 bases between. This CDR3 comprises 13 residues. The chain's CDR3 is CASSVEGIQPQHF. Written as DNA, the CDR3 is TGCGCCAGCAGTGTGGAGGGAATTCAGCCCCAGCATTTT.

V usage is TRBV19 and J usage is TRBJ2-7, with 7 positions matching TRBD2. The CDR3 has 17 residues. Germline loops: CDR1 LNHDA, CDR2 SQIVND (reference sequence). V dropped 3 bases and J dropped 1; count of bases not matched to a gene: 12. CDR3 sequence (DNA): TGTGCCAGTAGTATTATAGGTTCTAGCGGTCCTTCCTACGAGCAGTACTTC. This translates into CASSIIGSSGPSYEQYF. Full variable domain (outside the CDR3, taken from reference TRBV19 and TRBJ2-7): DGGITQSPKYLFRKEGQNVTLSCEQNLNHDAMYWYRQDPGQGLRLIYYSQIVNDFQKGDIAEGYSVSREKKESFPLTVTSAQKNPTAFYLCASSIIGSSGPSYEQYFGPGTRLTVT.

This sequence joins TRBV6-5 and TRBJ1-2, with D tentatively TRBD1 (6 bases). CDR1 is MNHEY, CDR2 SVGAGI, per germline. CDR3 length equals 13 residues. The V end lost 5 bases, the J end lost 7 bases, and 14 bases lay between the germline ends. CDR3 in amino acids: CASSIQGGFGYTF. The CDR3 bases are TGTGCCAGCAGTATACAGGGTGGTTTTGGCTACACCTTC.

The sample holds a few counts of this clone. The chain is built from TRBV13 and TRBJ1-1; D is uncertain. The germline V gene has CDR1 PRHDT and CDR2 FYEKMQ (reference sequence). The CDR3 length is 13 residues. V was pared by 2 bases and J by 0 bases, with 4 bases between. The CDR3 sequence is CASSLRVNTEAFF. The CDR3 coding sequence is TGTGCCAGCAGCTTACGGGTGAACACTGAAGCTTTCTTT.

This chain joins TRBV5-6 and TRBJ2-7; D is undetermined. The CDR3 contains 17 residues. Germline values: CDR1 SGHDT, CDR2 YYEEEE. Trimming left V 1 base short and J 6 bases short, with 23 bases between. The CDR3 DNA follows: TGTGCCAGCAGCTTGTTAGTATCTATAATCATCCCCTCCGAGCAGTACTTC. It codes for CASSLLVSIIIPSEQYF. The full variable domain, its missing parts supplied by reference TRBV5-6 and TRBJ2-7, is DAGVTQSPTHLIKTRGQQVTLRCSPKSGHDTVSWYQQALGQGPQFIFQYYEEEERQRGNFPDRFSGHQFPNYSSELNVNALLLGDSALYLCASSLLVSIIIPSEQYFGPGTRLTVT.

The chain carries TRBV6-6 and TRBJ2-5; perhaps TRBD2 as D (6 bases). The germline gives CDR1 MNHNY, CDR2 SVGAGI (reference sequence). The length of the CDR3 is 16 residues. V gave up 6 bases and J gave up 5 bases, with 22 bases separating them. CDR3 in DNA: TGTGCCAGCAGAAACACTCCAACTAGCCTCGTGGAGACCCAGTACTTC. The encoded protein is CASRNTPTSLVETQYF.

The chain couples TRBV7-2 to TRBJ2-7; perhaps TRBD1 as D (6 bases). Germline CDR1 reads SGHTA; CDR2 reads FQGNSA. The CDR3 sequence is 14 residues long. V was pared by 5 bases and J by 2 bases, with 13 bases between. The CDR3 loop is CASSPTQGTYEQYF. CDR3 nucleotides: TGTGCCAGCAGCCCGACTCAGGGGACCTACGAGCAGTACTTC.

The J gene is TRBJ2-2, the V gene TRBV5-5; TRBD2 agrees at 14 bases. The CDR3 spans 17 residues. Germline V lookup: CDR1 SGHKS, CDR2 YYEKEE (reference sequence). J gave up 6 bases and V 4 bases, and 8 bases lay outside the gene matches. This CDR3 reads CASSPSLTSGRAGELFF. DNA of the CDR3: TGTGCCAGCAGCCCAAGTCTGACTAGCGGGAGGGCCGGGGAGCTGTTTTTT.

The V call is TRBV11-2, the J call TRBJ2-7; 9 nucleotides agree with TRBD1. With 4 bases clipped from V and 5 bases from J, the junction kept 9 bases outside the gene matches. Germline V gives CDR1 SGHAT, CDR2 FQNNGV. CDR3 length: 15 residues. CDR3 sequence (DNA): TGTGCCAGCAGCTCCGTGTGGGGACAGGGAGACGAGCAGTACTTC. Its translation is CASSSVWGQGDEQYF.

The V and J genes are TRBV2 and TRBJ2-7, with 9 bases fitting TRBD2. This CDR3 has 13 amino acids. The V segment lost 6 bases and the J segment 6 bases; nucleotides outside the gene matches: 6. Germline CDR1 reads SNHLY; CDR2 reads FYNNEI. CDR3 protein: CASSLGTSIEQYF. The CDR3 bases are TGTGCCAGCAGCCTAGGGACTAGCATCGAGCAGTACTTC.

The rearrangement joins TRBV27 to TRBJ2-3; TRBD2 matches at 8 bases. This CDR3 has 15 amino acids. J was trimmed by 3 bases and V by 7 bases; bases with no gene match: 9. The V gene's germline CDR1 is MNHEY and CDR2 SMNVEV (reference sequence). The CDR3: CASTPSGGMTDTQYF. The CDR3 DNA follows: TGTGCCAGCACCCCTTCGGGAGGGATGACAGATACGCAGTATTTT.

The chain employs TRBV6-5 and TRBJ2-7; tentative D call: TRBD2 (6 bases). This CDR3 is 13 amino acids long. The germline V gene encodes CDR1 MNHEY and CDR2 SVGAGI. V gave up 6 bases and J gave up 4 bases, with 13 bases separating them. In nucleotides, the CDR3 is TGTGCCAGCAGCCCGTTGGGGGGATACGAGCAGTACTTC. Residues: CASSPLGGYEQYF.

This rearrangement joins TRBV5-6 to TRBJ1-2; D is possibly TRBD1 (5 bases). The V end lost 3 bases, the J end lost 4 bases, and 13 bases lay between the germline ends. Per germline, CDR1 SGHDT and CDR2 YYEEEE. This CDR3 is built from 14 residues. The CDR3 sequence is CASSSAQGLYGYTF. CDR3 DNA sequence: TGTGCCAGCAGCTCCGCCCAGGGCCTCTATGGCTACACCTTC.

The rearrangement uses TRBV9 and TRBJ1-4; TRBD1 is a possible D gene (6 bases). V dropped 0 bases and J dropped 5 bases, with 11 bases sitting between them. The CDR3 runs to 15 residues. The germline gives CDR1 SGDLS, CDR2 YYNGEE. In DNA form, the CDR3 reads TGTGCCAGCAGCGTAGATTCAGGGACAAATGAAAAACTGTTTTTT. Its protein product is CASSVDSGTNEKLFF.

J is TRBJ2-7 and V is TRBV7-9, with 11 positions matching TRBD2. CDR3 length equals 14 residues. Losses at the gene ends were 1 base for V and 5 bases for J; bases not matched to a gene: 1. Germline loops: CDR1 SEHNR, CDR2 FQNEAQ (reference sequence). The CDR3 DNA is TGTGCCAGCAGCTTAGAGACTAGCGGGAACGAGCAGTACTTC. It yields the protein CASSLETSGNEQYF.

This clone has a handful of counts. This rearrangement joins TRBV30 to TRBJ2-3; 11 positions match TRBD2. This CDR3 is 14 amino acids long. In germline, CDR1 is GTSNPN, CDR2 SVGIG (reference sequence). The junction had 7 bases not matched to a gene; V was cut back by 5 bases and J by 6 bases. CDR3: CAWELAGDGDTQYF. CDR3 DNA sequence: TGTGCCTGGGAACTAGCGGGAGATGGGGATACGCAGTATTTT.

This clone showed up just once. CDR3: CAWSTQDNSPLHF. Written as DNA, the CDR3 is TGTGCCTGGAGTACACAGGATAATTCACCCCTCCACTTT. The chain couples TRBV30 to TRBJ1-6; perhaps TRBD1 as D (5 bases). This CDR3 comprises 13 residues. The V gene lost 2 bases and the J gene lost 5 bases, with 7 bases spanning the gap. Germline V lookup: CDR1 GTSNPN, CDR2 SVGIG (reference sequence).